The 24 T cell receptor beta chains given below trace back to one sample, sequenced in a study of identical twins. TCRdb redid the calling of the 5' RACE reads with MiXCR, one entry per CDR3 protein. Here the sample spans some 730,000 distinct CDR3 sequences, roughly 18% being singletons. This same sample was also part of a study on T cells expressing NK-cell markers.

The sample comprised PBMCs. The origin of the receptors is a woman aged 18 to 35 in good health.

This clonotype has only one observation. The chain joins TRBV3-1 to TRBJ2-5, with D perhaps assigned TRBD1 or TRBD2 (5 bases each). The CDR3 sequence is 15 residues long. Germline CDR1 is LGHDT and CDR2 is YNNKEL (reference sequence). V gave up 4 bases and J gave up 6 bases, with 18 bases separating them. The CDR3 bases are TGTGCCAGCAGCCCTTATCAAACAGGCGGGCAGACCCAGTACTTC. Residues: CASSPYQTGGQTQYF.

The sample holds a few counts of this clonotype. CDR3 region: CASSQLAGEGNEQFF. DNA for the CDR3: TGTGCCAGCAGTCAACTAGCGGGAGAGGGGAATGAGCAGTTCTTC. The genes are TRBV12-3 or TRBV12-4 and TRBJ2-1; 11 bases fit TRBD2. Trimming took 5 bases from V and 7 from J; bases not matched to a gene: 7. The CDR3 runs to 15 residues.

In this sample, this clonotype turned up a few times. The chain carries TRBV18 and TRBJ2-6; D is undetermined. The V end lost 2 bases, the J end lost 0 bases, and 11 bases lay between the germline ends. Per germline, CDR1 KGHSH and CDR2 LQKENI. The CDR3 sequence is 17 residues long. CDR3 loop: CASSPGTGPSGANVLTF. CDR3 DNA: TGTGCCAGCTCACCAGGTACCGGCCCCTCTGGGGCCAACGTCCTGACTTTC.

The CDR3 here is CASSLVAGVGLHF. The CDR3 coding sequence is TGCGCCAGCAGCTTGGTCGCGGGGGTCGGCCTCCACTTT. The chain is built from TRBV5-1 and TRBJ1-6, with D possibly matching TRBD1 (5 bases). The CDR3 consists of 13 residues. Germline-derived CDR1 and CDR2 are SGHRS and YFSETQ. V lost 0 bases and J 15 bases, leaving 13 bases between the germline ends.

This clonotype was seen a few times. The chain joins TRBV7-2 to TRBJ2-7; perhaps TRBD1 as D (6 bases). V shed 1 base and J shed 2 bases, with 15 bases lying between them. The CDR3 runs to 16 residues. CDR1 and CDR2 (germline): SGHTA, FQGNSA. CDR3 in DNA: TGTGCCAGCAGCTTAGGGGCCGGGACAAGCCCCTACGAGCAGTACTTC. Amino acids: CASSLGAGTSPYEQYF.

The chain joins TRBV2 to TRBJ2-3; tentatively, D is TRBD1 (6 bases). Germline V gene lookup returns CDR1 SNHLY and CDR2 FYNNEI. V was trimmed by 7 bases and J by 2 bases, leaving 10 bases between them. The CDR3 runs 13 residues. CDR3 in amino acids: CASTDRPTDTQYF. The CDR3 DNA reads TGTGCCAGCACCGACAGGCCCACAGATACGCAGTATTTT. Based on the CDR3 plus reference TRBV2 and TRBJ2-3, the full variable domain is EPEVTQTPSHQVTQMGQEVILRCVPISNHLYFYWYRQILGQKVEFLVSFYNNEISEKSEIFDDQFSVERPDGSNFTLKIRSTKLEDSAMYFCASTDRPTDTQYFGPGTRLTVL.

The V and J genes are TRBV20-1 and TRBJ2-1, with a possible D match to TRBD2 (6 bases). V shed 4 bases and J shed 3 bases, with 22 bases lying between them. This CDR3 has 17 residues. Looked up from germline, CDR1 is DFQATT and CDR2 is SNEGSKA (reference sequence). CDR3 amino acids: CSAISSAGHSIYNEQFF. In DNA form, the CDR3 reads TGCAGTGCTATCTCTTCAGCGGGCCATTCCATCTACAATGAGCAGTTCTTC.

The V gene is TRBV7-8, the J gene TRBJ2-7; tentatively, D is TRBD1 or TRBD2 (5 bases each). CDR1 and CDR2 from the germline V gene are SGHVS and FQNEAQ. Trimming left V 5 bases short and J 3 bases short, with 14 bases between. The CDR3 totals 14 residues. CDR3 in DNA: TGTGCCAGCAGCCCTCAGAGGGGCGGCTACGAGCAGTACTTC. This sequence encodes CASSPQRGGYEQYF.

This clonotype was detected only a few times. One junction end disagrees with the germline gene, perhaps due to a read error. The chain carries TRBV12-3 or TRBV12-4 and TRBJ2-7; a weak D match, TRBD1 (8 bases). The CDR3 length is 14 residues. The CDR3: CASSFLGQGGILHF. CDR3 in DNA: TGTGCCAGCAGTTTCCTAGGACAGGGAGGGATTTTGCACTTC.

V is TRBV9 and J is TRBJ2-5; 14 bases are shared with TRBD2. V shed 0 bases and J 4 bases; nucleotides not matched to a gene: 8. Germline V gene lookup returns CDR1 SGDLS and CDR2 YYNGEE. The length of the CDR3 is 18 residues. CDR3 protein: CASSVVGGTSGRRETQYF. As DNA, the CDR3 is TGTGCCAGCAGCGTAGTAGGGGGGACTAGCGGGAGACGAGAGACCCAGTACTTC.

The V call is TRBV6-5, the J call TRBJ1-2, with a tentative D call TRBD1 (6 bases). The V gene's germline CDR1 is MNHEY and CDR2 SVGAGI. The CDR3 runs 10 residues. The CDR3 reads CAQGGEGHTF. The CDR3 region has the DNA TGTGCACAGGGCGGGGAGGGCCACACCTTC.

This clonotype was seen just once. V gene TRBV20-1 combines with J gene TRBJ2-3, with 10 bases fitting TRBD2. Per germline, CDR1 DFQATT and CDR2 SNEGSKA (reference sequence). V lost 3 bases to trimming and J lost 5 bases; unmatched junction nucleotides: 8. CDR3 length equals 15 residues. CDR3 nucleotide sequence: TGCAGTGCTAGTTTTCTAGCGGGAGCTATAGATACGCAGTATTTT. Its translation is CSASFLAGAIDTQYF.

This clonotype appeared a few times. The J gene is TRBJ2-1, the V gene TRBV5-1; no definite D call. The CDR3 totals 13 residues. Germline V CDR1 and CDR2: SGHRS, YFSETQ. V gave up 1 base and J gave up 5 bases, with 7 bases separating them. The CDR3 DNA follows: TGCGCCAGCAGCTTGAGCTATAACAATGAGCAGTTCTTC. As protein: CASSLSYNNEQFF.

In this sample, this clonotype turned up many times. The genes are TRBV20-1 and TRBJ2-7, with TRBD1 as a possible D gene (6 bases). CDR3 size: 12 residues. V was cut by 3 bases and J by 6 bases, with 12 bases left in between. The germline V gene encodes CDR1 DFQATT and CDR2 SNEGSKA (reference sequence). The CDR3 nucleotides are TGCAGTGCTAGTAAACAGGGCTCCGAGCAGTACTTC. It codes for CSASKQGSEQYF.

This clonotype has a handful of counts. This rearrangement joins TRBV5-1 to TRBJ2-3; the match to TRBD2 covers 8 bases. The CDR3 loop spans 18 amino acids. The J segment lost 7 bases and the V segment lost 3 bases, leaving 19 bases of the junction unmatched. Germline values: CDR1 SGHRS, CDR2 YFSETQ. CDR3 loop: CASSSLPPAGGVSYTQYF. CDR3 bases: TGCGCCAGCAGCTCCCTGCCCCCTGCGGGGGGTGTCTCGTATACGCAGTATTTT.

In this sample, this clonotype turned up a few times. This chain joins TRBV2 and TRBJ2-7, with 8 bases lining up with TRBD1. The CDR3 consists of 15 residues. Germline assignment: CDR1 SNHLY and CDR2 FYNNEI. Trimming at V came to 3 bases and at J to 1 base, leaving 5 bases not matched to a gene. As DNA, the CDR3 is TGTGCCAGCAGTGAGAGGACAGGGCTTTCCTACGAGCAGTACTTC. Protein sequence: CASSERTGLSYEQYF.

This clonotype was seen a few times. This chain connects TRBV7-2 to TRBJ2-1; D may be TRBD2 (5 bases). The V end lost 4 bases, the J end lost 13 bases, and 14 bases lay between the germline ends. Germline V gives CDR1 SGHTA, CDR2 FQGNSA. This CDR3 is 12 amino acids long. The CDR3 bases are TGTGCCAGCAGCTACCGCACTAGTACCCAGTTCTTC. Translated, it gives CASSYRTSTQFF.

In nucleotides, the CDR3 is TGTGCCAGCAGTGAAGAGGGCCTAGATGGCTACACCTTC. It specifies CASSEEGLDGYTF. V is TRBV2 and J is TRBJ1-2, with unresolved D. V was pared by 1 base and J by 6 bases, with 9 bases between. The germline gives CDR1 SNHLY, CDR2 FYNNEI. The CDR3 consists of 13 residues.

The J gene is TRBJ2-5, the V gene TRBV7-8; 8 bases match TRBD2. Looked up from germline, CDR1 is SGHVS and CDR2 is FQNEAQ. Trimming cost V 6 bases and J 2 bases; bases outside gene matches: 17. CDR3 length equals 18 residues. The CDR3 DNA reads TGTGCCAGCAGTCGTCATCAGCCGCTTTTAGCGGGGCAAGAGACCCAGTACTTC. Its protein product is CASSRHQPLLAGQETQYF.

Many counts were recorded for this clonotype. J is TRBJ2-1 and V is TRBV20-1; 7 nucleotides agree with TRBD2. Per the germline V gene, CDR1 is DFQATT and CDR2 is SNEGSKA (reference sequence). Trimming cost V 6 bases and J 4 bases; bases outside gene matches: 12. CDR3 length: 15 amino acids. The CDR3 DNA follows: TGCAGTGCAAGTAGGGCTAGCGGCGCTTACAATGAGCAGTTCTTC. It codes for CSASRASGAYNEQFF.

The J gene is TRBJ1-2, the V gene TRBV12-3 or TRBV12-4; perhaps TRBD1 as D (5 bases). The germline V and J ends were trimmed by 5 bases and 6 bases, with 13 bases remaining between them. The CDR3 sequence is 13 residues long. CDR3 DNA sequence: TGTGCCAGCAGTACGGGACCCATCCATGGCTACACCTTC. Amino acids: CASSTGPIHGYTF.

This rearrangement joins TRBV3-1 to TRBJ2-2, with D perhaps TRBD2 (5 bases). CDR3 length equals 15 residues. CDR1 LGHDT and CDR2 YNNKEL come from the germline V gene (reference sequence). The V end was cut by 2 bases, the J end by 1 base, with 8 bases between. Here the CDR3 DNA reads TGTGCCAGCAGCCAAAGCGGCGGGAACACCGGGGAGCTGTTTTTT. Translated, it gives CASSQSGGNTGELFF.

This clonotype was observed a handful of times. The CDR3 spells CASSPTSRSENSYNEQFF. DNA for the CDR3: TGTGCCAGCAGTCCCACTAGCAGAAGTGAGAACTCCTACAATGAGCAGTTCTTC. The chain couples TRBV6-2 or TRBV6-3 to TRBJ2-1; D is possibly TRBD2 (6 bases). Trimming cost V 5 bases and J 0 bases, with 20 bases left between them. Looked up from germline, CDR1 is MNHEY and CDR2 is SVGEGT. This CDR3 has 18 amino acids.

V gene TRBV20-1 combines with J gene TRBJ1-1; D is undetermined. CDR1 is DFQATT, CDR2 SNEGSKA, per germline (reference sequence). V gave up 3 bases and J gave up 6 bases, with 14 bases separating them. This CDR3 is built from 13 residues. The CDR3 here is CSASLRRVSEAFF. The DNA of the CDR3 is TGCAGTGCTAGTTTGCGAAGGGTATCTGAAGCTTTCTTT.